Listed below are T cell receptor beta chains from one sample, sequenced in a study of blood T cell repertoires in COVID-19. TCRdb's copy holds only in-frame clones and misses some; the assay was immunoSEQ multiplex PCR. The profile covers 200,000 or so clones, with nearly 85% appearing a single time and more than 4.5% taken by the ten largest. The specimen sequenced was peripheral blood. The receptor set was obtained from a woman in her 30s with acute or convalescent COVID-19. The CDR3 runs from the conserved cysteine through the conserved F or W. The D gene is left open where the match is weak. Size is stated for part of the rows, as once, few or many counts, or as a class when the clone is expanded.

cdr3_nt cdr3_aa j_call clone_size v_call d_call
TGCAGCGTTGAGATACTACAAGAGACCCAGTACTTC CSVEILQETQYF TRBJ2-5 NA TRBV29-1 NA
TGTGCCAGCAGTTGGTCAGGGAACTATGGCTACACCTTC CASSWSGNYGYTF TRBJ1-2 NA TRBV6-2/TRBV6-3 NA
TGTGCCACCAGCAGAGTCCCGGGACAGACTAACTATGGCTACACCTTC CATSRVPGQTNYGYTF TRBJ1-2 few TRBV15 TRBD1
TGTGCCAGCAGTTTTCGGGGGGGATTCGGTCAGCCCCAGCATTTT CASSFRGGFGQPQHF TRBJ1-5 NA TRBV28 NA
TGTGCCAGCTCACCCTCGACAGGAGAGACCTATGGCTACACCTTC CASSPSTGETYGYTF TRBJ1-2 NA TRBV18 NA
TGTGCCAGTAGTATACTGACACAGAATTCACCCCTCCACTTT CASSILTQNSPLHF TRBJ1-6 few TRBV19 NA
TGTGCCAGCAGCCAATCAGGGGCTAGCAATCAGCCCCAGCATTTT CASSQSGASNQPQHF TRBJ1-5 NA TRBV16 NA
TGTGCCAGCAGCCAAGCTCCGGGAGGAGGGGTCTACAATGAGCAGTTCTTC CASSQAPGGGVYNEQFF TRBJ2-1 NA TRBV3-1/TRBV3-2 TRBD2
TGTGCCAGCTCACCCCGCGGGCAGATGAGCTCCTACGAGCAGTACTTC CASSPRGQMSSYEQYF TRBJ2-7 NA TRBV18 NA
TGTGCCAGCAGCGTAGGTTCGGGCACTGAAGCTTTCTTT CASSVGSGTEAFF TRBJ1-1 NA TRBV9 NA
TGTGCCAGCAGCTCAGTAGGACAGACGCGCACTGAAGCTTTCTTT CASSSVGQTRTEAFF TRBJ1-1 NA TRBV7-8 NA
TGTGCCAGCAGCTTAGCGTTCGGTTCCTATGGCTACACCTTC CASSLAFGSYGYTF TRBJ1-2 NA TRBV7-2 NA
TGCGCCAGCAGCCGGGGATTATCCTACGAGCAGTACTTC CASSRGLSYEQYF TRBJ2-7 NA TRBV10-1 NA
TGTGCCAGCAGTCCACGTGGCTGGTCCTACGAGCAGTACTTC CASSPRGWSYEQYF TRBJ2-7 NA TRBV25-1 NA
TGCGCCAGCAGTGAGTCTAAGGCGGACTATGGCTACACCTTC CASSESKADYGYTF TRBJ1-2 few TRBV10-1 NA
TGTGCCAGCAGTGTACAGGGGTCTGGGGCCAACGTCCTGACTTTC CASSVQGSGANVLTF TRBJ2-6 few TRBV6-6 TRBD1
TGTGCCAGCACTACCTGGGGCCGGCAGTACTTC CASTTWGRQYF TRBJ2-7 NA TRBV28 NA
TGTGCCGCTTTCGGGGGGAACACCGGGGAGCTGTTTTTT CAAFGGNTGELFF TRBJ2-2 NA TRBV6-5 NA
TGTGCCAGCAGTGGGTTAAGGTTGGGACAGGTTAACACCGGGGAGCTGTTTTTT CASSGLRLGQVNTGELFF TRBJ2-2 few TRBV2 TRBD1
TGCGCCAGTCGGGGACATCAGAACACTGAAGCTTTCTTT CASRGHQNTEAFF TRBJ1-1 NA TRBV4-3 NA
TGCGCCAGCAGCTTGGTGCCTAGTATCACAGATACGCAGTATTTT CASSLVPSITDTQYF TRBJ2-3 NA TRBV5-1 NA
TGTGCCAGCAGGTCAGGCATCAAGCAGCCCCAGCATTTT CASRSGIKQPQHF TRBJ1-5 NA TRBV12-3/TRBV12-4 NA
TGTGCCAGCAGCTTCCAAACCTACGAGCAGTACTTC CASSFQTYEQYF TRBJ2-7 NA TRBV5-6 NA
TGTGCCAGCAGGCGTACAGGACCGGAGACCCAGTACTTC CASRRTGPETQYF TRBJ2-5 NA TRBV6-5 NA
TGTGCCAGCAGTTTGCTGCGGGGAGCCGGATACGAGCAGTACTTC CASSLLRGAGYEQYF TRBJ2-7 NA TRBV6-6 NA
TGTGCCAGCATCTACCAGGGTCTCTACAATGAGCAGTTCTTC CASIYQGLYNEQFF TRBJ2-1 NA TRBV28 NA
TGTGCCAGCAGTTTATTCCCCGACAGGGAAGTCTTT CASSLFPDREVF TRBJ1-3 NA TRBV28 TRBD1
TGCAGCGTTGGATACAGGGTCTACGAGCAGTACTTC CSVGYRVYEQYF TRBJ2-7 NA TRBV29-1 NA
TGTGCCACTTGGTACAGGGAATCGTACTATGGCTACACCTTC CATWYRESYYGYTF TRBJ1-2 NA TRBV28 NA
TGTGCCAGCAGTATGCCAGGACTGGCCTACACCTTC CASSMPGLAYTF TRBJ1-2 once TRBV28 NA
TGTGCCAGCAGTTTTAGCGGGACAACCTACAATGAGCAGTTCTTC CASSFSGTTYNEQFF TRBJ2-1 NA TRBV27 TRBD2
TGTGCCAGCAGCCCCCCCGTGGACAGGGTCGATACGCAGTATTTT CASSPPVDRVDTQYF TRBJ2-3 few TRBV2 TRBD1
TGTGCCAGCAGTTGGACTAGCGGGGGATACAATGAGCAGTTCTTC CASSWTSGGYNEQFF TRBJ2-1 NA TRBV7-9 TRBD2
TGTGCCAGCTCACGCTATGGGGGCCTTGGACAGGGCCCCTATGGCTACACCTTC CASSRYGGLGQGPYGYTF TRBJ1-2 few TRBV18 TRBD1
TGTGCCAGCAGTTTACGGACAGGGCCCGGGGGCTACACCTTC CASSLRTGPGGYTF TRBJ1-2 NA TRBV28 TRBD1
TGTGCCAGCGGACCGGGACAGGGGCTTAGATGGGGGCAGTACTTC CASGPGQGLRWGQYF TRBJ2-7 NA TRBV27 TRBD1
TGTGCCAGCAGCTCGCAAATGGCGGGAGTAATTTGGGAGACCCAGTACTTC CASSSQMAGVIWETQYF TRBJ2-5 NA TRBV7-8 TRBD2
TGTGCCAGCAGCGTAGGCGGGACAGGGGTCACTGAAGCTTTCTTT CASSVGGTGVTEAFF TRBJ1-1 NA TRBV9 TRBD1
TGTGCCAGCACCCAGTTGAGCGGTGCCTACGAGCAGTACTTC CASTQLSGAYEQYF TRBJ2-7 once TRBV7-2 NA
TGTGCCAGCAGTTGGACAGGGGCGGGAGATAGAGAAAAACTGTTTTTT CASSWTGAGDREKLFF TRBJ1-4 NA TRBV28 TRBD1
TGCGCCAGCAGCTCCGGGACTAGCGTCTACGAGCAGTACTTC CASSSGTSVYEQYF TRBJ2-7 few TRBV5-1 TRBD2
TGTGCCATCAGTGAGCGGGCTAGCGGGGGGGCTAGCTCCTACGAGCAGTACTTC CAISERASGGASSYEQYF TRBJ2-7 NA TRBV10-3 TRBD2
TGCGCCAGCAGACTAGCGGGAGCCAGAACCTACGAGCAGTACTTC CASRLAGARTYEQYF TRBJ2-7 NA TRBV10-2 TRBD2
TGTGCCTGGAGTACCCGGACAGGGCATGGTTCACCCCTCCACTTT CAWSTRTGHGSPLHF TRBJ1-6 NA TRBV30 TRBD1
TGTGCCAGCAGCTTGGACAGGTTTAATGAAAAACTGTTTTTT CASSLDRFNEKLFF TRBJ1-4 NA TRBV5-6 NA
TGTGCCAGCAGCCCAAGCGGAGCCCGGGCTCTCTACGAGCAGTACTTC CASSPSGARALYEQYF TRBJ2-7 NA TRBV3-1/TRBV3-2 NA
TGTGCCAGCAGCTTAGTTCATCCCGGGGGGAACACCGGGGAGCTGTTTTTT CASSLVHPGGNTGELFF TRBJ2-2 NA TRBV13 NA
TGTGCCAGCAGTTTGAGGGCACCCGGTCCCACAGATACGCAGTATTTT CASSLRAPGPTDTQYF TRBJ2-3 NA TRBV7-9 NA